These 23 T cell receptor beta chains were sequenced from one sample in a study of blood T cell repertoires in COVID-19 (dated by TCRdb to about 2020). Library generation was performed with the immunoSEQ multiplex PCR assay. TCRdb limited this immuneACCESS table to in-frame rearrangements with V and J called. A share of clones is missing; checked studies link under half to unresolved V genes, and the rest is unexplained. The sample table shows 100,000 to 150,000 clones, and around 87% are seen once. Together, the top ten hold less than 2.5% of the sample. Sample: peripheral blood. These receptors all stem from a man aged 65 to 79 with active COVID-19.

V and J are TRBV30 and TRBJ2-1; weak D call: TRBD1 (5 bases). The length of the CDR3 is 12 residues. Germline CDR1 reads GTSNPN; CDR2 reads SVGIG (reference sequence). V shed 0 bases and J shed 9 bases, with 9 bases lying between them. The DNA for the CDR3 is TGTGCCTGGAGTGTAGGGGCGAGTGAGCAGTTCTTC. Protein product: CAWSVGASEQFF.

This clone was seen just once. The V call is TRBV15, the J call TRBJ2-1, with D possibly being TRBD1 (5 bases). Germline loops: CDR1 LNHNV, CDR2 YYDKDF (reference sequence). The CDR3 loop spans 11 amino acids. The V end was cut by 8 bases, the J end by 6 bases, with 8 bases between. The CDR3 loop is CATQGSNEQFF. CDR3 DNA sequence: TGTGCCACCCAGGGTAGCAATGAGCAGTTCTTC.

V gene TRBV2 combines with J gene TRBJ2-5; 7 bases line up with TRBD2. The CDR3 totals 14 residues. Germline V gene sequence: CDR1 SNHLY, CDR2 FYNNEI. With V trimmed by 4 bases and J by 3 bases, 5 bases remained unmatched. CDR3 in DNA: TGTGCCAGCAGTGGAACTAGCGTTGAAGAGACCCAGTACTTC. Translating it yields CASSGTSVEETQYF.

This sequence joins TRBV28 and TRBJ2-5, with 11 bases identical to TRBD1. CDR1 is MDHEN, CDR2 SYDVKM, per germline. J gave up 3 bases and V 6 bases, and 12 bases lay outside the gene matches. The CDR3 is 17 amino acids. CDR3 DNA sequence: TGTGCCAGCAGCCTCGGACAGGGGGCGGCGTCTAAAGAGACCCAGTACTTC. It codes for CASSLGQGAASKETQYF.

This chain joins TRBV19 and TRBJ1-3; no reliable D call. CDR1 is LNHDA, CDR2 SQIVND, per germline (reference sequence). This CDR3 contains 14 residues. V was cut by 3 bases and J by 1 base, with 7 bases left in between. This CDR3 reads CASSIPASGNTIYF. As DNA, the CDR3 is TGTGCCAGTAGTATCCCAGCGTCTGGAAACACCATATATTTT.

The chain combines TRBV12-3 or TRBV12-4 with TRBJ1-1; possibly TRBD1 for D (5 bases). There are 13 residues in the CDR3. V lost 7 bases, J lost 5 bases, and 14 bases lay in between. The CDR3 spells CASKRAGRTEAFF. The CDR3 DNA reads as TGTGCCAGCAAGAGAGCAGGGCGTACTGAAGCTTTCTTT.

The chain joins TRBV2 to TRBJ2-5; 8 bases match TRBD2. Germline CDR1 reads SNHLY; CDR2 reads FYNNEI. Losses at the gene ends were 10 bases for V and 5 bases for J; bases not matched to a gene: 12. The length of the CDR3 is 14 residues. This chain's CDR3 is CATLGGLAAETQYF. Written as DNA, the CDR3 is TGTGCCACCCTGGGAGGACTAGCCGCTGAGACCCAGTACTTC.

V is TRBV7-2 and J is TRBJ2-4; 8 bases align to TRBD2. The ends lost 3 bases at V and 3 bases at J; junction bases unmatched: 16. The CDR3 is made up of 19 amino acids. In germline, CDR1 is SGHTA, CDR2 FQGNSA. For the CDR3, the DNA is TGTGCCAGCAGCTTTAAGGGAAGCGGGAGATCCGGGGGCAAAAACATTCAGTACTTC. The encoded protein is CASSFKGSGRSGGKNIQYF.

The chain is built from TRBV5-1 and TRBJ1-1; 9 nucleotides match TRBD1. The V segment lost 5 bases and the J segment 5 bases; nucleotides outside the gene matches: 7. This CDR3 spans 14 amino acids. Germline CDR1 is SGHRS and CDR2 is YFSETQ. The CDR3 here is CASRVDRGRTEAFF. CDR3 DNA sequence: TGCGCCAGCAGAGTGGACAGGGGTAGGACTGAAGCTTTCTTT.

DNA for the CDR3: TGTGCCAGCTCACCGCGTCTTGTGACTAGCGGGAGGGCCCCTAGCACAGATACGCAGTATTTT. Translated: CASSPRLVTSGRAPSTDTQYF. The V call is TRBV18, the J call TRBJ2-3; 14 positions agree with TRBD2. The CDR3 loop spans 21 amino acids. Germline CDR1 reads KGHSH; CDR2 reads LQKENI. V was pared by 3 bases and J by 0 bases, with 14 bases of the junction left unmatched. The variable domain in full, with the rest retrieved from reference TRBV18 and TRBJ2-3, is NAGVMQNPRHLVRRRGQEARLRCSPMKGHSHVYWYRQLPEEGLKFMVYLQKENIIDESGMPKERFSAEFPKEGPSILRIQQVVRGDSAAYFCASSPRLVTSGRAPSTDTQYFGPGTRLTVL.

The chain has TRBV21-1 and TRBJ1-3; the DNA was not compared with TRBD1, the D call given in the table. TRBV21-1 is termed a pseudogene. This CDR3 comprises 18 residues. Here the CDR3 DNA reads TGTGCCAGCAGCAAAATCAAAACCAATGACAGGGATGGGGACACCATATATTTT. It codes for CASSKIKTNDRDGDTIYF.

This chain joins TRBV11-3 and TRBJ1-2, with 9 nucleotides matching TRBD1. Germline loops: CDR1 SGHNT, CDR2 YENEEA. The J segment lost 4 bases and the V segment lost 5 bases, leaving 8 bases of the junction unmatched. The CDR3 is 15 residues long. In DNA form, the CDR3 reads TGTGCCAGCAGCGGGAGACAGGGGGATGGCTATGGCTACACCTTC. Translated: CASSGRQGDGYGYTF.

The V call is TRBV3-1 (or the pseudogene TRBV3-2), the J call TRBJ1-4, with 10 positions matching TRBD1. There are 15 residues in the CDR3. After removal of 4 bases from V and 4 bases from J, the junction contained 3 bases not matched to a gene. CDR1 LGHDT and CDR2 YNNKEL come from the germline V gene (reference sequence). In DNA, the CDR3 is TGTGCCAGCAGCCCCCGGACAGGGGGTAATGAAAAACTGTTTTTT. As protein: CASSPRTGGNEKLFF.

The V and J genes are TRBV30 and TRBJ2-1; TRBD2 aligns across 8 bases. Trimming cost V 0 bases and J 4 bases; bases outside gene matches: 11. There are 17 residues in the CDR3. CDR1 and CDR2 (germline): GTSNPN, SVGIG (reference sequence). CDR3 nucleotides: TGTGCCTGGAGTGTACGACCAGCGGGAGCCCCGTACAATGAGCAGTTCTTC. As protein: CAWSVRPAGAPYNEQFF. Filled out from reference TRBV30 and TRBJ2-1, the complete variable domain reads SQTIHQWPATLVQPVGSPLSLECTVEGTSNPNLYWYRQAAGRGLQLLFYSVGIGQISSEVPQNLSASRPQDRQFILSSKKLLLSDSGFYLCAWSVRPAGAPYNEQFFGPGTRLTVL.

The CDR3 spells CAISETGQGASAFF. In DNA form, the CDR3 reads TGTGCCATCAGTGAGACGGGGCAGGGGGCATCAGCTTTCTTT. The rearrangement links TRBV10-3 to TRBJ1-1; TRBD1 agrees at 8 bases. The CDR3 consists of 14 residues. CDR1 ENHRY and CDR2 SYGVKD come from the germline V gene. Trimming took 2 bases from V and 10 from J; bases not matched to a gene: 9.

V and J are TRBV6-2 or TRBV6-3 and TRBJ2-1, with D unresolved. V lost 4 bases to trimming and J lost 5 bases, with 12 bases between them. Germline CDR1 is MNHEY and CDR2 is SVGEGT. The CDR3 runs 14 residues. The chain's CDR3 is CASSSNVLNNEQFF. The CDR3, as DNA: TGTGCCAGCAGTTCGAATGTACTAAACAATGAGCAGTTCTTC.

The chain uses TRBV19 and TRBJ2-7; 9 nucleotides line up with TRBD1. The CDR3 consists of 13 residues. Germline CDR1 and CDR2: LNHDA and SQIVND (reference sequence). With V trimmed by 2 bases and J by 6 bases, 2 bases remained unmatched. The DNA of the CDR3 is TGTGCCAGTAGTATAACAGGGGGCGCCGAGCAGTACTTC. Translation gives CASSITGGAEQYF.

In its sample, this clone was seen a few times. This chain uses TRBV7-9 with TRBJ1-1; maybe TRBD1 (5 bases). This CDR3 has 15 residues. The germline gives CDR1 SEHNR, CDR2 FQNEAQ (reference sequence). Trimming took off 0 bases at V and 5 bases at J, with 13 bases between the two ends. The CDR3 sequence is CASSLALAGQTEAFF. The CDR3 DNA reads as TGTGCCAGCAGCTTAGCGCTCGCAGGACAAACTGAAGCTTTCTTT.

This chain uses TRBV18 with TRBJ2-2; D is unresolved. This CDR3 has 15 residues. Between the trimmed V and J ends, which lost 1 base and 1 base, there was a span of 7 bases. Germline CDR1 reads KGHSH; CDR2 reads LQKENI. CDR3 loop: CASSPQAGNTGELFF. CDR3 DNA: TGTGCCAGCTCACCACAGGCAGGGAACACCGGGGAGCTGTTTTTT. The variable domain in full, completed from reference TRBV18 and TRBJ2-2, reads NAGVMQNPRHLVRRRGQEARLRCSPMKGHSHVYWYRQLPEEGLKFMVYLQKENIIDESGMPKERFSAEFPKEGPSILRIQQVVRGDSAAYFCASSPQAGNTGELFFGEGSRLTVL.

The CDR3 bases are TGCGCCAGCATGGAGGGCTGGCGCTATAGCACAGATACGCAGTATTTT. Amino acid sequence: CASMEGWRYSTDTQYF. This chain links TRBV5-1 with TRBJ2-3, with D possibly TRBD2 on 6 matching bases. The CDR3 loop spans 16 amino acids. Germline values: CDR1 SGHRS, CDR2 YFSETQ. Trimming removed 6 bases at V and 0 bases at J, with 17 bases between.

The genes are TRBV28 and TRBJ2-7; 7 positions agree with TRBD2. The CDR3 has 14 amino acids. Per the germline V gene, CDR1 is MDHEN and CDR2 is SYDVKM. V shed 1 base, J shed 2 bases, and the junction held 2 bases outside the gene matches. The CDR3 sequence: CASSLFGGAYEQYF. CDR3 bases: TGTGCCAGCAGTTTATTTGGGGGGGCCTACGAGCAGTACTTC.

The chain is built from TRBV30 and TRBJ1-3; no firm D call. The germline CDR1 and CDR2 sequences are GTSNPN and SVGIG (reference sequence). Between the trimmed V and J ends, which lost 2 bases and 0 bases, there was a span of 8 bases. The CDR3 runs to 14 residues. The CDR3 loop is CAWSRLRSGNTIYF. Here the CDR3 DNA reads TGTGCCTGGAGTAGACTCCGCTCTGGAAACACCATATATTTT. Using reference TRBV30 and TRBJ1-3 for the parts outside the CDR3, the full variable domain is SQTIHQWPATLVQPVGSPLSLECTVEGTSNPNLYWYRQAAGRGLQLLFYSVGIGQISSEVPQNLSASRPQDRQFILSSKKLLLSDSGFYLCAWSRLRSGNTIYFGEGSWLTVV.

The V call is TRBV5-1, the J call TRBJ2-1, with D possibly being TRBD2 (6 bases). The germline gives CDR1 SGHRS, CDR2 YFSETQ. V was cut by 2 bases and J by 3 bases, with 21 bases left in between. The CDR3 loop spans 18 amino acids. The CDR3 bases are TGCGCCAGCAGCTTCCGGGACTGGGGGAATTCCGGCTACAATGAGCAGTTCTTC. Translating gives CASSFRDWGNSGYNEQFF.